What follows describes a single TCR beta chain. This sample is part of a study of blood T cell repertoires in COVID-19. Trimming cost V 3 bases and J 5 bases; bases outside gene matches: 8. CDR1 and CDR2 (germline): SGHAT, FQDESV (reference sequence). The CDR3 runs 15 residues. As handled by the study authors: Estimation of nucleated cell counts relied on the amplification of reference gene primers. Generated by immunoSEQ multiplex PCR, the TCRdb table keeps only in-frame clones and is missing some. V, J and clone size are those of that table, while D and trimming were read from the DNA. The sample lists nearly 65,000 clones; under 90% were seen once.

The chain carries TRBV11-1 and TRBJ1-1; 8 bases agree with TRBD1. The material sequenced was peripheral blood. The sequence was collected from a human donor in a cohort sampled during active COVID-19. The CDR3 loop is CASSLQTGDVTEAFF. For the CDR3, the DNA is TGTGCCAGCAGCTTGCAGACAGGGGACGTTACTGAAGCTTTCTTT.